This T cell receptor (beta chain) was captured by sequencing in a study of human T cells and chemical hapten exposure. Whole-study context: Diphenylcyclopropenone was applied weekly to patients' scalps across the roughly 24-week study. Study-wide points: After DPC sensitization, TCRs above 1 in 1000 frequency showed no change. Controls had significantly fewer large CDR3 similarity clusters than were formed by expanded TCRs.

Indicated time point: patch test 1, 2 weeks after DPC sensitization. This sample's treatment: therapeutic diphenylcyclopropenone sensitization with weekly scalp DPC. This clonotype was counted ten times or more. Its cognate antigen is unknown. There are 13 residues in the CDR3. Germline lookup yields CDR1 SQVTM and CDR2 ANQGSEA. V lost 2 bases and J 4 bases, leaving 11 bases between the germline ends. The study used a library that attached unique molecular identifiers to individual cDNA molecules. MiXCR was run by TCRdb on the RACE reads, yielding one entry per CDR3 protein. The sample lists fewer than 500,000 distinct CDR3 sequences, 4% to 5.5% occurring once.

Here the sequenced sample was whole blood, taken in connection with sensitization to the hapten diphenylcyclopropenone (DPC). The clonotype comes from a woman aged 50 to 60 with alopecia areata. Some clones in this sample may be carry-over from other donors' samples. The chain combines TRBV29-1 with TRBJ1-2; D remains ambiguous. CDR3 loop: CSVETRQAYGYTF. The CDR3 DNA follows: TGCAGCGTTGAAACCCGGCAGGCCTATGGCTACACCTTC.